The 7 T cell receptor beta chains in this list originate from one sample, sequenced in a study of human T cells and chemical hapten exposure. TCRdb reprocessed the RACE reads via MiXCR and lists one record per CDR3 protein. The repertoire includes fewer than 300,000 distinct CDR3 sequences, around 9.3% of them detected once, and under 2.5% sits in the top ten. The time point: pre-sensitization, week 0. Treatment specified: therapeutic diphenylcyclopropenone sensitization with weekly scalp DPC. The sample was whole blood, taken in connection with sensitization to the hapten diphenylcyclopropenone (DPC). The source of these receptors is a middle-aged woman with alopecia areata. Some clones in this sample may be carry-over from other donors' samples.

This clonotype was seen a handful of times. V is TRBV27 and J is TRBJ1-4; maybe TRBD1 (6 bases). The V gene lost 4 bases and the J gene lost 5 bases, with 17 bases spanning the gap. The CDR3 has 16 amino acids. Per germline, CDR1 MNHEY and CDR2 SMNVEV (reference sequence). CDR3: CASSSLRAGENEKLFF. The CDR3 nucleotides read TGTGCCAGCAGTTCCCTCAGGGCAGGGGAAAATGAAAAACTGTTTTTT.

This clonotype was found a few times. CDR3 in DNA: TGTGCCAGCAGTTTATTAAATAGTCGATACGAGCAGTACTTC. Amino acid sequence: CASSLLNSRYEQYF. The chain joins TRBV28 to TRBJ2-7; D is undetermined. The CDR3 is 14 amino acids. Germline CDR1 and CDR2: MDHEN and SYDVKM. V was clipped by 1 base and J by 4 bases, with 11 bases between them.

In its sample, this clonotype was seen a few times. For the CDR3, the DNA is TGCGCCAGCAGCCTTCCCCGGCCGGGTACCTACGCGGGGGAGCAGTACTTC. Translating it yields CASSLPRPGTYAGEQYF. V is TRBV5-1 and J is TRBJ2-7; weak D call: TRBD2 (6 bases). This CDR3 region has 17 residues. Trimming cost V 4 bases and J 7 bases, with 27 bases left between them. The germline gives CDR1 SGHRS, CDR2 YFSETQ.

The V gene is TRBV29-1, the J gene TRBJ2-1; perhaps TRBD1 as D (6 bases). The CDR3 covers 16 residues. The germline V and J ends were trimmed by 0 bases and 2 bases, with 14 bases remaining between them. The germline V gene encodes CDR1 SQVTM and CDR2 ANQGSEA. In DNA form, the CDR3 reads TGCAGCGTTGAAGATCGGGCAGGGGCCACCTACAATGAGCAGTTCTTC. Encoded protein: CSVEDRAGATYNEQFF.

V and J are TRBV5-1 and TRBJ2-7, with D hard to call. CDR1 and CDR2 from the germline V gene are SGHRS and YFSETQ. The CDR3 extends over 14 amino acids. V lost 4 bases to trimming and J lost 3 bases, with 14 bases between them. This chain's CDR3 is CASSLRAPDYEQYF. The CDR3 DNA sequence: TGCGCCAGCAGCCTCCGGGCTCCGGACTACGAGCAGTACTTC.

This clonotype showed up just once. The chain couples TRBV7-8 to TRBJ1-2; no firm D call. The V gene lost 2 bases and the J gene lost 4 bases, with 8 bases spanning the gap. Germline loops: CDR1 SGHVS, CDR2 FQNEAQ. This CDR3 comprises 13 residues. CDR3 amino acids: CASSLSEIYGYTF. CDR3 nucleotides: TGTGCCAGCAGCTTAAGTGAGATCTATGGCTACACCTTC.

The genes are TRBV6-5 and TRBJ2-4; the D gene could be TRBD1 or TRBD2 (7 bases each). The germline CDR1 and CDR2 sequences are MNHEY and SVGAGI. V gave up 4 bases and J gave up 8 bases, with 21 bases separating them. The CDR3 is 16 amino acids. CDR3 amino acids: CASSSQGGSKRDIQYF. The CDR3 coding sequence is TGTGCCAGCAGTTCCCAGGGGGGGTCAAAAAGAGACATTCAGTACTTC.